These 16 T cell receptor beta chains originate from one sample sequenced in a study of cytomegalovirus exposure and HLA in healthy donors. The PCR employed 60 Vbeta primers together with 13 Jbeta primers. Assay used: immunoSEQ multiplex PCR; TCRdb lists only in-frame clones, some missing. This sample carries 150,000 to 200,000 clones, just over 75% of them seen once, and the ten largest clones take around 1%. Sequenced material: PBMCs. The receptors shown here come from a woman in her thirties or forties in good health and CMV-seronegative.

V and J are TRBV19 and TRBJ1-5; tentatively, D is TRBD1 (5 bases). There are 13 residues in the CDR3. V was shortened by 5 bases and J by 5 bases, with 10 bases between the two germline ends. Germline values: CDR1 LNHDA, CDR2 SQIVND (reference sequence). In nucleotides, the CDR3 is TGTGCCAGTAGTTCGGCAGGGTATCAGCCCCAGCATTTT. It is translated as CASSSAGYQPQHF.

This clone has a handful of counts. This chain joins TRBV15 and TRBJ2-2, with 7 nucleotides matching TRBD2. The CDR3 extends over 16 amino acids. Trimming cost V 3 bases and J 5 bases; bases outside gene matches: 9. Germline CDR1 and CDR2: LNHNV and YYDKDF (reference sequence). CDR3 sequence: CATSRDLAGRTGELFF. In DNA form, the CDR3 reads TGTGCCACCAGCAGGGACTTAGCGGGTCGAACCGGGGAGCTGTTTTTT.

The rearrangement links TRBV5-1 to TRBJ1-1; D might be TRBD1 (6 bases). CDR1 and CDR2 from the germline V gene are SGHRS and YFSETQ. Between the trimmed V and J ends, which lost 4 bases and 0 bases, there was a span of 13 bases. The CDR3 sequence is 15 residues long. CDR3 nucleotide sequence: TGCGCCAGCAGCCGTTCGACAGGAATGAACACTGAAGCTTTCTTT. Protein product: CASSRSTGMNTEAFF.

V and J are TRBV9 and TRBJ2-1, with TRBD1 matching 7 bases. Germline V gene sequence: CDR1 SGDLS, CDR2 YYNGEE. Trimming cost V 2 bases and J 5 bases; bases outside gene matches: 4. The CDR3 loop spans 14 amino acids. The CDR3 sequence is CASSVWDSNNEQFF. The CDR3 DNA follows: TGTGCCAGCAGCGTTTGGGACAGCAACAATGAGCAGTTCTTC. Together with reference TRBV9 and TRBJ2-1, the CDR3 gives the full variable domain: DSGVTQTPKHLITATGQRVTLRCSPRSGDLSVYWYQQSLDQGLQFLIQYYNGEERAKGNILERFSAQQFPDLHSELNLSSLELGDSALYFCASSVWDSNNEQFFGPGTRLTVL.

CDR3 sequence (DNA): TGCGCCAGCAGCTTGGTAACTTGGGAGACCCAGTACTTC. Amino acids: CASSLVTWETQYF. This chain links TRBV5-1 with TRBJ2-5; D uncertain. The V and J ends lost 0 bases and 5 bases respectively, with 8 bases between them. Germline V gene data show CDR1 as SGHRS and CDR2 as YFSETQ. The CDR3 is 13 amino acids.

The J gene is TRBJ2-5, the V gene TRBV10-1; 7 bases align to TRBD1. This CDR3 has 14 residues. Germline CDR1 is WNHNN and CDR2 is SYGVQD (reference sequence). V lost 5 bases and J lost 2; bases outside the gene matches: 5. Written as DNA, the CDR3 is TGCGCCAGCAGTCCTAGGACAGGACAAGAGACCCAGTACTTC. It is translated as CASSPRTGQETQYF.

The chain has TRBV7-9 and TRBJ2-3; weak D call: TRBD2 (5 bases). Trimming removed 2 bases at V and 2 bases at J, with 11 bases between. The CDR3 has 15 residues. CDR1 and CDR2 (germline): SEHNR, FQNEAQ (reference sequence). The CDR3 loop reads CASSLLAGVTDTQYF. The CDR3 nucleotides are TGTGCCAGCAGCTTACTTGCGGGCGTCACAGATACGCAGTATTTT.

V is TRBV12-5 and J is TRBJ2-1, with 9 bases matching TRBD1. CDR3 size: 13 residues. Unmatched junction bases numbered 4, after V lost 4 bases and J lost 9 bases. Per the germline V gene, CDR1 is LGHNT and CDR2 is FRNRAP. In DNA form, the CDR3 reads TGTGCTAGTGGTTCACAGGGGGCGAGTGAGCAGTTCTTC. Amino acid sequence: CASGSQGASEQFF. The full variable domain, in which reference TRBV12-5 and TRBJ2-1 provide the parts outside the CDR3, is DARVTQTPRHKVTEMGQEVTMRCQPILGHNTVFWYRQTMMQGLELLAYFRNRAPLDDSGMPKDRFSAEMPDATLATLKIQPSEPRDSAVYFCASGSQGASEQFFGPGTRLTVL.

In its sample, this clone was seen a few times. The chain has TRBV28 and TRBJ1-1; perhaps TRBD1 as D (5 bases). The CDR3 extends over 12 amino acids. V gave up 7 bases and J gave up 4 bases, with 10 bases separating them. Germline assignment: CDR1 MDHEN and CDR2 SYDVKM. The CDR3 reads CASIRGTTEAFF. The CDR3, as DNA: TGTGCCAGCATTCGGGGGACCACTGAAGCTTTCTTT. The whole variable domain, filled in from reference TRBV28 and TRBJ1-1, reads DVKVTQSSRYLVKRTGEKVFLECVQDMDHENMFWYRQDPGLGLRLIYFSYDVKMKEKGDIPEGYSVSREKKERFSLILESASTNQTSMYLCASIRGTTEAFFGQGTRLTVV.

J is TRBJ2-5 and V is TRBV7-6, with 8 bases fitting TRBD2. This CDR3 comprises 16 residues. V trimming: 2 bases; J trimming: 4 bases; junction bases outside the gene matches: 9. Germline V gene lookup returns CDR1 SGHVS and CDR2 FNYEAQ. CDR3 sequence: CASSLTTSGEGETQYF. CDR3 in DNA: TGTGCCAGCAGCTTAACTACTAGCGGAGAGGGAGAGACCCAGTACTTC.

The chain is built from TRBV27 and TRBJ1-1; D remains unclear. Germline lookup yields CDR1 MNHEY and CDR2 SMNVEV (reference sequence). The CDR3 loop spans 15 amino acids. Trimming cost V 8 bases and J 4 bases, with 20 bases left between them. This chain's CDR3 is CASRRPGMTTTEAFF. The CDR3 nucleotides read TGTGCCAGCCGCCGCCCCGGGATGACAACCACTGAAGCTTTCTTT.

This clone appeared a single time. The chain uses TRBV29-1 and TRBJ2-3; tentative D call: TRBD2 (6 bases). Per the germline V gene, CDR1 is SQVTM and CDR2 is ANQGSEA. CDR3 size: 13 residues. Deletions cut 5 bases from V and 0 bases from J, with 9 bases between. The CDR3 is CSVLASSTDTQYF. The CDR3 coding sequence is TGCAGCGTTCTAGCGTCTAGCACAGATACGCAGTATTTT.

The chain is built from TRBV29-1 and TRBJ1-1; 7 bases agree with TRBD1. With V trimmed by 7 bases and J by 5 bases, 7 bases remained unmatched. CDR1 and CDR2 (germline): SQVTM, ANQGSEA. This CDR3 is built from 12 residues. As DNA, the CDR3 is TGCAGCGCCTACAGGGGAAAGACTGAAGCTTTCTTT. Protein product: CSAYRGKTEAFF. The full variable domain, rest sourced from reference TRBV29-1 and TRBJ1-1, is SAVISQKPSRDICQRGTSLTIQCQVDSQVTMMFWYRQQPGQSLTLIATANQGSEATYESGFVIDKFPISRPNLTFSTLTVSNMSPEDSSIYLCSAYRGKTEAFFGQGTRLTVV.

The chain employs TRBV25-1 and TRBJ1-5; D may be TRBD1 (6 bases). V lost 4 bases to trimming and J lost 8 bases, with 9 bases between them. The CDR3 is made up of 12 amino acids. Germline V lookup: CDR1 MGHDK, CDR2 SYGVNS. This CDR3 reads CASSAGVEPQHF. CDR3 coding DNA: TGTGCCAGCAGTGCAGGGGTAGAGCCCCAGCATTTT.

This clone was observed a handful of times. This chain joins TRBV7-9 and TRBJ1-3; no definite D call. V lost 4 bases and J lost 8, with 18 bases in between. The CDR3 runs to 15 residues. Germline CDR1 reads SEHNR; CDR2 reads FQNEAQ (reference sequence). CDR3 bases: TGTGCCAGCAGCTCCCCACAGATCCCCGGGGACACCATATATTTT. Its translation: CASSSPQIPGDTIYF. Supplemented by reference TRBV7-9 and TRBJ1-3, the full variable domain reads DTGVSQNPRHKITKRGQNVTFRCDPISEHNRLYWYRQTLGQGPEFLTYFQNEAQLEKSRLLSDRFSAERPKGSFSTLEIQRTEQGDSAMYLCASSSPQIPGDTIYFGEGSWLTVV.

The J gene is TRBJ1-1, the V gene TRBV6-6, with unresolved D. There are 13 residues in the CDR3. V lost 0 bases and J lost 5, with 7 bases in between. Germline CDR1 MNHNY, CDR2 SVGAGI (reference sequence). The CDR3 nucleotides are TGTGCCAGCAGTTACTCCGCGAGGACTGAAGCTTTCTTT. It encodes CASSYSARTEAFF.